One TCR beta chain is described in this entry. Its antigen is not known. The sample is drawn from a study of OX40 agonist ivuxolimab in advanced cancers. This table comes from immunoSEQ multiplex PCR, and its TCRdb copy is limited to in-frame clones, with some not included. The repertoire holds 90,000 to 95,000 clones, around 87% seen once, with roughly 4% in the top ten. Points from the study as a whole: Dosing at 0.1 to 3.0 mg/kg was accompanied by clonal expansion of CD4+ and CD8+ blood T cells by week 6.

Trimming took 1 base from V and 2 from J; bases not matched to a gene: 2. Germline V gene data show CDR1 as MGHRA and CDR2 as YSYEKL. CDR3 length: 15 amino acids. The TCR comes from an adult with an advanced solid tumor such as melanoma, head and neck, liver or kidney cancer. The chain combines TRBV4-1 with TRBJ2-3; 8 bases match TRBD2. The sequencing here drew on CD4+ or CD8+ T cells sorted from blood, taken in a trial of the OX40 agonist ivuxolimab. CDR3 amino acids: CASSQATSVTDTQYF. The CDR3 DNA follows: TGCGCCAGCAGCCAAGCGACTAGCGTCACAGATACGCAGTATTTT.